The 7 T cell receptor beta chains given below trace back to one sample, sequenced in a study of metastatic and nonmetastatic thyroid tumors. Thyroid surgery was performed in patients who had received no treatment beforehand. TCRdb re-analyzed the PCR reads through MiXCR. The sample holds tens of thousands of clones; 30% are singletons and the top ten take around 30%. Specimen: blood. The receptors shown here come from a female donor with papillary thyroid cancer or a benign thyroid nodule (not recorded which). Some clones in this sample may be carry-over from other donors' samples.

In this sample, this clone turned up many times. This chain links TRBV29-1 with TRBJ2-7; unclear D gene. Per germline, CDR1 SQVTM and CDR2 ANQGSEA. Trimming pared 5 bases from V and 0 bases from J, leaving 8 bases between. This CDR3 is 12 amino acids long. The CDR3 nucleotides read TGCAGCGTTACGGTGAGCTCCTACGAGCAGTACTTC. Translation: CSVTVSSYEQYF.

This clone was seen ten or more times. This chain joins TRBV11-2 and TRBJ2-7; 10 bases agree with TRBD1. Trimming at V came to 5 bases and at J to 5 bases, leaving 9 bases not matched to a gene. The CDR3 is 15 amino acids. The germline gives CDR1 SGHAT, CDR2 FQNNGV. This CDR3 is CASSPPGQGNNEQYF. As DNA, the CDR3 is TGTGCCAGCAGCCCACCGGGACAGGGGAATAACGAGCAGTACTTC.

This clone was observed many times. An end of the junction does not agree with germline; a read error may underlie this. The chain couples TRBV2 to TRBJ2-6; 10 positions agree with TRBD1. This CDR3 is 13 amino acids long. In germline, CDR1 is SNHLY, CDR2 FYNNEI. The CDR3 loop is CAGTGTGVNVLTF. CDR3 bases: TGTGCCGGAACTGGGACAGGGGTCAACGTCCTGACTTTC. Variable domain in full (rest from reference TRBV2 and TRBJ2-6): EPEVTQTPSHQVTQMGQEVILRCVPISNHLYFYWYRQILGQKVEFLVSFYNNEISEKSEIFDDQFSVERPDGSNFTLKIRSTKLEDSAMYFCAGTGTGVNVLTFGAGSRLTVL.

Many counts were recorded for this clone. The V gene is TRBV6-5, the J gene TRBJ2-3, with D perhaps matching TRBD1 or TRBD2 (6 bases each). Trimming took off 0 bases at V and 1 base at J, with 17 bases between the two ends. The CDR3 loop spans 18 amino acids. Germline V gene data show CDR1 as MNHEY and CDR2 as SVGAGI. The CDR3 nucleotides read TGTGCCAGCAGTTACTCTTTTCTAGGGGGAGGTCGCACAGATACGCAGTATTTT. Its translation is CASSYSFLGGGRTDTQYF.

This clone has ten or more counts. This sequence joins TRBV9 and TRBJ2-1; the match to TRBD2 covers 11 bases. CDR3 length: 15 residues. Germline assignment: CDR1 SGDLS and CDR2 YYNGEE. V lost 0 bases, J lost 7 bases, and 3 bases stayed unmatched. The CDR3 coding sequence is TGTGCCAGCAGCGTAGTACTAGCGGGGGTAAATGAGCAGTTCTTC. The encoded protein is CASSVVLAGVNEQFF.

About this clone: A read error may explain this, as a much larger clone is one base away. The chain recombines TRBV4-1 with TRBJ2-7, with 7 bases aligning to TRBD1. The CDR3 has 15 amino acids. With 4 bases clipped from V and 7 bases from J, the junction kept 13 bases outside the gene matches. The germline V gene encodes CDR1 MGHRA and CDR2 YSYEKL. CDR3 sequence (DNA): TGCGCCAGCAGCCCTGAGGGTGATGGCAGGGGGGAGCAGTACTTC. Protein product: CASSPEGDGRGEQYF.

The CDR3 is CASSEGQGWNYGYTF. Written as DNA, the CDR3 is TGTGCCAGCAGCGAGGGACAGGGATGGAACTATGGCTACACCTTC. The chain has TRBV2 and TRBJ1-2; TRBD1 matches 9 bases. Trimming at V came to 6 bases and at J to 2 bases, leaving 7 bases not matched to a gene. CDR3 length: 15 amino acids. CDR1 and CDR2 (germline): SNHLY, FYNNEI.